What follows are 22 T cell receptor beta chains derived from one specimen sequenced in a study of OX40 agonist ivuxolimab in advanced cancers. Clones were sequenced by immunoSEQ multiplex PCR, and TCRdb holds only the in-frame ones, with some missing. The top ten clones hold around 2.5% of a sample with roughly 62,000 clones, 86% of them seen once. This sample comprised CD4+ or CD8+ T cells sorted from blood, obtained in a trial of the OX40 agonist ivuxolimab. Receptors were obtained from an adult with an advanced solid tumor such as melanoma, head and neck, liver or kidney cancer.

This clone has just a few counts. This chain uses TRBV15 with TRBJ2-3; D is perhaps TRBD2 (5 bases). CDR3 size: 15 residues. The V and J ends lost 3 bases and 2 bases respectively, with 12 bases between them. Germline V gene sequence: CDR1 LNHNV, CDR2 YYDKDF (reference sequence). The CDR3 nucleotides are TGTGCCACCAGCAGCGGACTTTTCAACACAGATACGCAGTATTTT. Its translation is CATSSGLFNTDTQYF.

This clone was counted once. The V call is TRBV30, the J call TRBJ2-3, with TRBD2 matching 7 bases. Looked up from germline, CDR1 is GTSNPN and CDR2 is SVGIG (reference sequence). V trimming: 5 bases; J trimming: 2 bases; junction bases outside the gene matches: 7. The CDR3 is 14 residues long. CDR3 amino acids: CAWLLGGYTDTQYF. The CDR3 coding sequence is TGTGCCTGGCTACTCGGGGGGTACACAGATACGCAGTATTTT.

The chain is built from TRBV2 and TRBJ2-5; TRBD1 might be the D (5 bases). The V end lost 5 bases, the J end lost 4 bases, and 11 bases lay between the germline ends. The CDR3 loop spans 13 amino acids. Germline V lookup: CDR1 SNHLY, CDR2 FYNNEI. CDR3 nucleotides: TGTGCCAGCAGTCCAAGACAGACAGAGACCCAGTACTTC. It specifies CASSPRQTETQYF.

This sequence joins TRBV5-1 and TRBJ2-7; 15 positions agree with TRBD2. The CDR3 covers 18 residues. Germline values: CDR1 SGHRS, CDR2 YFSETQ. Trimming removed 0 bases from V and 4 bases from J; junction bases left unmatched: 8. This CDR3 reads CASSLAPGLAGGLYEQYF. DNA for the CDR3: TGCGCCAGCAGCTTGGCCCCCGGACTAGCGGGGGGGCTTTACGAGCAGTACTTC. The full variable domain, rest sourced from reference TRBV5-1 and TRBJ2-7, is KAGVTQTPRYLIKTRGQQVTLSCSPISGHRSVSWYQQTPGQGLQFLFEYFSETQRNKGNFPGRFSGRQFSNSRSEMNVSTLELGDSALYLCASSLAPGLAGGLYEQYFGPGTRLTVT.

V is TRBV28 and J is TRBJ2-7; 7 bases align to TRBD1. CDR3 size: 14 residues. CDR1 MDHEN and CDR2 SYDVKM come from the germline V gene. J gave up 4 bases and V 5 bases, and 8 bases lay outside the gene matches. CDR3 in DNA: TGTGCCAGCAGTCCGGGACAGCAGAGATACGAGCAGTACTTC. It yields the protein CASSPGQQRYEQYF. The full variable domain, completed using reference TRBV28 and TRBJ2-7, is DVKVTQSSRYLVKRTGEKVFLECVQDMDHENMFWYRQDPGLGLRLIYFSYDVKMKEKGDIPEGYSVSREKKERFSLILESASTNQTSMYLCASSPGQQRYEQYFGPGTRLTVT.

This clone was found a few times. The chain uses TRBV11-3 and TRBJ2-5; D perhaps matches TRBD2 (6 bases). Trimming shortened V by 1 base and J by 7 bases, and 10 bases separated the two germline ends. The CDR3 has 13 amino acids. Germline CDR1 reads SGHNT; CDR2 reads YENEEA. The CDR3 here is CASSLVQEGTQYF. Here the CDR3 DNA reads TGTGCCAGCAGCTTAGTCCAGGAGGGGACCCAGTACTTC.

The chain recombines TRBV7-2 with TRBJ2-7, with a tentative D call TRBD1 (6 bases). With 5 bases removed from V and 2 bases from J, the gap between germline ends came to 13 bases. Germline V gene data show CDR1 as SGHTA and CDR2 as FQGNSA. The CDR3 totals 14 residues. In DNA form, the CDR3 reads TGTGCCAGCAGCCCCAACAGGGCGCCCTACGAGCAGTACTTC. This codes for CASSPNRAPYEQYF.

On this clone: Additional DNA sequences in this sample encode the identical CDR3. The V gene is TRBV28, the J gene TRBJ1-2; no firm D call. Looked up from germline, CDR1 is MDHEN and CDR2 is SYDVKM. The CDR3 has 11 amino acids. Between the trimmed V and J ends, which lost 4 bases and 3 bases, there was a span of 3 bases. The CDR3 DNA is TGTGCCAGCAGTTCGTACTATGGCTACACCTTC. Translated, it gives CASSSYYGYTF.

The rearrangement joins TRBV4-2 to TRBJ2-5; 7 positions agree with TRBD2. Germline lookup yields CDR1 LGHNA and CDR2 YNFKEQ. Trimming at V came to 1 base and at J to 2 bases, leaving 10 bases not matched to a gene. The length of the CDR3 is 17 residues. In nucleotides, the CDR3 is TGTGCCAGCAGCCAAGGCCGGCGGGGGACTTTGCAAGAGACCCAGTACTTC. Protein sequence: CASSQGRRGTLQETQYF.

This rearrangement joins TRBV20-1 to TRBJ1-1; D is perhaps TRBD1 (5 bases). Per germline, CDR1 DFQATT and CDR2 SNEGSKA (reference sequence). V shed 3 bases and J shed 8 bases, with 10 bases lying between them. CDR3 size: 11 residues. CDR3 amino acids: CSASPGKEAFF. CDR3 nucleotides: TGCAGTGCTAGCCCAGGGAAAGAAGCTTTCTTT.

The chain couples TRBV6-1 to TRBJ2-4; 10 bases map to TRBD1. Germline lookup yields CDR1 MNHNS and CDR2 SASEGT. The CDR3 has 14 amino acids. After removal of 10 bases from V and 0 bases from J, the junction contained 3 bases not matched to a gene. The CDR3 protein is CAKRTGGAKNIQYF. The CDR3 coding sequence is TGTGCCAAAAGGACAGGGGGAGCCAAAAACATTCAGTACTTC.

The gene calls are TRBV9 and TRBJ2-7, with 7 bases lining up with TRBD1. Germline assignment: CDR1 SGDLS and CDR2 YYNGEE. The CDR3 is 15 residues long. The V segment lost 4 bases and the J segment 2 bases; nucleotides outside the gene matches: 9. The CDR3 is CASSREVTGAYEQYF. The CDR3 coding sequence is TGTGCCAGCAGCAGAGAGGTCACAGGGGCCTACGAGCAGTACTTC.

The V gene is TRBV19, the J gene TRBJ2-7, with TRBD2 as a possible D gene (6 bases). Germline V gives CDR1 LNHDA, CDR2 SQIVND (reference sequence). Trimming took 4 bases from V and 3 from J, leaving 16 bases between them. The CDR3 length is 15 residues. This chain's CDR3 is CASSTLGVGSYEQYF. CDR3 DNA sequence: TGTGCCAGTAGTACCCTAGGGGTCGGGAGCTACGAGCAGTACTTC.

CDR3 region: CASGVGGAGETQYF. CDR3 bases: TGTGCCAGCGGAGTCGGGGGGGCAGGGGAGACCCAGTACTTC. The chain combines TRBV11-3 with TRBJ2-5; 8 positions match TRBD2. CDR1 and CDR2 (germline): SGHNT, YENEEA. The CDR3 is 14 residues long. The trim removed 8 bases at V and 5 bases at J, leaving 10 bases unmatched.

V is TRBV20-1 and J is TRBJ2-3; no firm D call. The length of the CDR3 is 11 residues. Germline assignment: CDR1 DFQATT and CDR2 SNEGSKA (reference sequence). V gave up 0 bases and J gave up 6 bases, with 4 bases separating them. CDR3 nucleotides: TGCAGTGCTAGAGAGATGGATACGCAGTATTTT. Protein sequence: CSAREMDTQYF.

The J gene is TRBJ2-1, the V gene TRBV11-3, with TRBD1 matching over 8 bases. Germline V gives CDR1 SGHNT, CDR2 YENEEA. V lost 3 bases and J lost 7; bases outside the gene matches: 5. The CDR3 has 14 residues. The DNA for the CDR3 is TGTGCCAGCAGCTTCCGGACAGGGCTAAATGAGCAGTTCTTC. Encoded protein: CASSFRTGLNEQFF.

CDR3 coding DNA: TGTGCCAGCAGCTTAGAGGTAGGGGCGAGCTCCTACAATGAGCAGTTCTTC. Translated: CASSLEVGASSYNEQFF. The rearrangement joins TRBV7-2 to TRBJ2-1, with a weak D call TRBD1 (5 bases). V was trimmed by 1 base and J by 0 bases, leaving 13 bases between them. CDR1 is SGHTA and CDR2 is FQGNSA in the germline V gene. CDR3 length: 17 amino acids.

The V call is TRBV6-5, the J call TRBJ1-1; the D gene is possibly TRBD1 (6 bases). CDR1 and CDR2 (germline): MNHEY, SVGAGI. The V end lost 0 bases, the J end lost 5 bases, and 7 bases lay between the germline ends. This CDR3 is 13 amino acids long. The chain's CDR3 is CASSYSRGTEAFF. CDR3 bases: TGTGCCAGCAGTTACTCCAGGGGAACTGAAGCTTTCTTT.

The rearrangement links TRBV7-2 to TRBJ2-7; D tentatively fits TRBD1 or TRBD2 (6 bases each). CDR1 and CDR2 from the germline V gene are SGHTA and FQGNSA. The CDR3 loop spans 17 amino acids. V was pared by 1 base and J by 6 bases, with 22 bases between. This CDR3 is CASSLVGGGQNVGEQYF. The CDR3 DNA sequence: TGTGCCAGCAGCTTAGTCGGAGGGGGACAAAATGTGGGCGAGCAGTACTTC.

The chain employs TRBV19 and TRBJ1-4; 8 bases are shared with TRBD1. CDR1 is LNHDA, CDR2 SQIVND, per germline (reference sequence). The CDR3 covers 13 residues. With V trimmed by 6 bases and J by 7 bases, 4 bases remained unmatched. CDR3 sequence reads: CASRSTGAEKLFF. For the CDR3, the DNA is TGTGCCAGTAGGTCGACAGGGGCTGAAAAACTGTTTTTT. Full variable domain (missing parts from reference TRBV19 and TRBJ1-4): DGGITQSPKYLFRKEGQNVTLSCEQNLNHDAMYWYRQDPGQGLRLIYYSQIVNDFQKGDIAEGYSVSREKKESFPLTVTSAQKNPTAFYLCASRSTGAEKLFFGSGTQLSVL.

This clone was counted once. J is TRBJ2-3 and V is TRBV7-9, with 7 nucleotides matching TRBD1. The ends lost 5 bases at V and 2 bases at J; junction bases unmatched: 13. The CDR3 is 17 residues long. Germline-derived CDR1 and CDR2 are SEHNR and FQNEAQ (reference sequence). CDR3 nucleotides: TGTGCCAGCAGCCCGTCACTAGGGGGCGTTTTCACAGATACGCAGTATTTT. This sequence encodes CASSPSLGGVFTDTQYF.

J is TRBJ1-4 and V is TRBV28; weak D call: TRBD1 (6 bases). The CDR3 is made up of 16 amino acids. The germline V gene has CDR1 MDHEN and CDR2 SYDVKM. V was shortened by 5 bases and J by 7 bases, with 20 bases between the two germline ends. The CDR3 here is CASSRPLGGTLEKLFF. The CDR3 bases are TGTGCCAGCAGTCGCCCTTTGGGGGGGACACTTGAAAAACTGTTTTTT.